A selection of T cell receptor beta chains follows, all from one sample in a study of radiation and T cells in renal cell carcinoma. Produced via immunoSEQ multiplex PCR; TCRdb's table is partial and in-frame only. The table lists some 120,000 clones, roughly four fifths of them singletons. Sample: blood, taken from a patient whose treatment included radiotherapy and nephrectomy. The receptors shown here come from a man between 50 and 59 years old with renal cell carcinoma. Both conserved end residues are part of each CDR3. The D gene is left open where the match is weak. A clone size is listed for some rows: how often the clone was seen (once, few, many), or a class if it is expanded.

clone size	J gene	V gene	D gene	CDR3 DNA	CDR3 protein
.	TRBJ1-1	TRBV18	.	TGTGCCAGCTCACCTTTTTTCGAAGGATCGAACACTGAAGCTTTCTTT	CASSPFFEGSNTEAFF
.	TRBJ2-7	TRBV15	.	TGTGCCACCAGCAGAGAAACTCGCGAGCAGTACTTC	CATSRETREQYF
.	TRBJ2-5	TRBV15	.	TGTGCCACCAGCAGAGATCAGGGCGGGGAGACCCAGTACTTC	CATSRDQGGETQYF
.	TRBJ2-5	TRBV27	TRBD2	TGTGCCAGCAGTCTTAGCGGGAGGACTCAAGAGACCCAGTACTTC	CASSLSGRTQETQYF
.	TRBJ2-3	TRBV18	TRBD2	TGTGCCAGCTCACCACCCATCGAGACTAGCGGAATCACAGATACGCAGTATTTT	CASSPPIETSGITDTQYF
.	TRBJ2-2	TRBV12-5	.	TGTGCTAGTGGTGGAGAGGGGATAAACACCGGGGAGCTGTTTTTT	CASGGEGINTGELFF
.	TRBJ2-7	TRBV7-2	TRBD1	TGTGCCAGCAGCTTGGGACAGGCTTTCGAGCAGTACTTC	CASSLGQAFEQYF
.	TRBJ2-7	TRBV23-1	.	TGCGCCAGCAGTCAATCGGACCGCCCGGACGAGCAGTACTTC	CASSQSDRPDEQYF
few	TRBJ1-2	TRBV9	TRBD1	TGTGCCAGCAGCGTTGGTCCAGGGGGCGACTATGGCTACACCTTC	CASSVGPGGDYGYTF
.	TRBJ2-3	TRBV7-6	.	TGTGCCAGCAGCTCGCAGGTGAACACAGATACGCAGTATTTT	CASSSQVNTDTQYF
few	TRBJ2-7	TRBV9	.	TGTGCCAGCAGCGTAGTGCTGGGGGGCGGCGAGCAGTACTTC	CASSVVLGGGEQYF
few	TRBJ2-1	TRBV15	.	TGTGCCACCAGCATAGGGTACAATGAGCAGTTCTTC	CATSIGYNEQFF
.	TRBJ2-3	TRBV4-1	.	TGCGCCAGCAGCCAAGCGGTAGATACGCAGTATTTT	CASSQAVDTQYF
.	TRBJ1-2	TRBV4-1	TRBD1	TGCGCCAGCAGCCAAGAACGGCCAGGGGGCCGCTATGGCTACACCTTC	CASSQERPGGRYGYTF
.	TRBJ2-2	TRBV10-3	.	TGTGCCATCAGTGAGTCCGGGACCCCTAATGGCGGGGAGCTGTTTTTT	CAISESGTPNGGELFF
.	TRBJ2-5	TRBV7-6	.	TGTGCCAGCAGTAGTTGGTCAAAAGAGACCCAGTACTTC	CASSSWSKETQYF
once	TRBJ1-1	TRBV10-3	TRBD1	TGTGCCATCAGTGAGGGGACAGGGGGCTCGACTGAAGCTTTCTTT	CAISEGTGGSTEAFF
.	TRBJ1-2	TRBV1	.	TGCACCAGCAGCGGGCCGGGACAGAGTGACTATGGCTACACCTTC	CTSSGPGQSDYGYTF
.	TRBJ2-7	TRBV6-1	.	TGTGCCAGCAGGCCGGGACAATCCTACGAGCAGTACTTC	CASRPGQSYEQYF
.	TRBJ1-2	TRBV27	TRBD1	TGTGCCAGCAGTTTCGGGACAGGGGGCGGCTACACCTTC	CASSFGTGGGYTF
.	TRBJ2-2	TRBV7-6	TRBD1	TGTGCCAGCAGCTACAGGGGGACAAACACCGGGGAGCTGTTTTTT	CASSYRGTNTGELFF
.	TRBJ2-2	TRBV14	.	TGTGCCAGCAGCCAATTCTCCAACACCGGGGAGCTGTTTTTT	CASSQFSNTGELFF
.	TRBJ2-7	TRBV6-5	.	TGTGCCAGCATCCCGGACGTAACCTACGAGCAGTACTTC	CASIPDVTYEQYF
.	TRBJ2-3	TRBV4-1	.	TGCGCCAGCAGCCGCGGAGGGGGCAGGGGGTCGGATACGCAGTATTTT	CASSRGGGRGSDTQYF
.	TRBJ2-1	TRBV9	.	TGTGCCAGCAGTCTCTGGGGCGGGGCCACAGGGAATGAGCAGTTCTTC	CASSLWGGATGNEQFF
.	TRBJ2-5	TRBV5-1	TRBD2	TGCGCCAGCAGCTCGGGGGGAACGTACCAAGAGACCCAGTACTTC	CASSSGGTYQETQYF
.	TRBJ1-3	TRBV18	.	TGTGCCAGCTCACCACCCCTGAGCTCTGGAAACACCATATATTTT	CASSPPLSSGNTIYF
many	TRBJ2-5	TRBV2	.	TGTGCCAGCCGAGGACTGGGTGAGGGTGGTGAGACCCAGTACTTC	CASRGLGEGGETQYF
.	TRBJ2-1	TRBV5-1	TRBD1	TGCGCCAGCGCGGGACAGGGGACGGAAGATGAGCAGTTCTTC	CASAGQGTEDEQFF
.	TRBJ2-3	TRBV7-9	.	TGTGCCAGCAGCTTAGAGGTGGGGGGCGTGACAGATACGCAGTATTTT	CASSLEVGGVTDTQYF
.	TRBJ2-3	TRBV7-3	TRBD2	TGTGCCAGCAGCTTAATGCCTAGCGGGAGGGCCTCTCAGTATTTT	CASSLMPSGRASQYF
.	TRBJ1-2	TRBV28	.	TGTGCCAGCAGTTTGGTCGAGGGTAACTATGGCTACACCTTC	CASSLVEGNYGYTF